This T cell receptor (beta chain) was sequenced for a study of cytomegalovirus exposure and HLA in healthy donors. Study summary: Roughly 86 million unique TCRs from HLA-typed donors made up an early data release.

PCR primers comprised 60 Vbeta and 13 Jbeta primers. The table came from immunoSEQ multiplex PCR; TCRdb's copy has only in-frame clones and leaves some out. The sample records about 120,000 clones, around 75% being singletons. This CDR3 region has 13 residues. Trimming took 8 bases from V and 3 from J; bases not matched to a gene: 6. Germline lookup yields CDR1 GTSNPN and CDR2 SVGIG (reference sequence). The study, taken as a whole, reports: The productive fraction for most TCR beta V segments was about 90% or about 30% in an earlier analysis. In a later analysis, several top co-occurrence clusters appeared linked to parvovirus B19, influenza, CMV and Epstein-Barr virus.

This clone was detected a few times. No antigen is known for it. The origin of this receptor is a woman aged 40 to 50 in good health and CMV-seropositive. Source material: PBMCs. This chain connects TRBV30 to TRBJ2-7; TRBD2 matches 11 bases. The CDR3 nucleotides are TGTGCCCGGACCCTAGCGGGAGGCTACGAGCAGTACTTC. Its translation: CARTLAGGYEQYF.